The TCR beta chain under discussion was sequenced for a study of T cells after yellow fever vaccination. Study overall: The SMART-Seq v4 Ultra Low Input method served to prepare the low-cell-number fractions.

Remarks on this clonotype: Its matching antigen is unknown.

Findings and caveats of the study: Researchers noted that a small share of clonotypes showed up in both CD4 and CD8 compartments. Most primary-vaccination clones recurred post-booster (nearly 98% CD4, 88% CD8).

UMIs were added to TCR cDNA along with a universal primer site when it was made by 5'RACE template switching. From the 5' RACE reads, TCRdb called clonotypes with MiXCR, one entry per CDR3 protein. Of about 430,000 distinct CDR3 sequences in the sample, under 20% were seen once. This CDR3 is 14 amino acids long. V lost 7 bases and J lost 6, with 19 bases in between. CDR1 is DFQATT, CDR2 SNEGSKA, per germline (reference sequence). The chain has TRBV20-1 and TRBJ1-5, with D maybe TRBD1 (5 bases). Sequenced here: PBMCs, sampled before the yellow fever booster vaccination. This receptor was obtained from a man aged 18 to 29 who received the YFV17D yellow fever vaccine. CDR3 nucleotides: TGCAGTGTCACCGACTATAGGACAAGTCAGCCCCAGCATTTT. The encoded protein is CSVTDYRTSQPQHF.